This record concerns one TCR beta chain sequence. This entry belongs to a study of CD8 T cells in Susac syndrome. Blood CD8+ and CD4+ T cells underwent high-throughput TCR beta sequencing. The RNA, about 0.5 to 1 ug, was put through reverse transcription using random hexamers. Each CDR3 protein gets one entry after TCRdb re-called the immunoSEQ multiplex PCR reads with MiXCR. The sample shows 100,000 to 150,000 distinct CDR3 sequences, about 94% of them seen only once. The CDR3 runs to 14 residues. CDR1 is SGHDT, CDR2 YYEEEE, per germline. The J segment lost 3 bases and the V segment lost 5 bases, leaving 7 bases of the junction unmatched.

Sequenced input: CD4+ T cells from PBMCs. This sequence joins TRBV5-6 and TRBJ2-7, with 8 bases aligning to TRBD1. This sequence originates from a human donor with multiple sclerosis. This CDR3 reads CASSWPGQVYEQYF. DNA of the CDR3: TGTGCCAGCAGTTGGCCGGGACAGGTCTACGAGCAGTACTTC.